This TCR beta chain was captured by sequencing in a study of T cell responses to AZD1222 COVID-19 vaccine (dated by TCRdb to the early 2020s). Regarding the study in general: Because spike-specific TCR depth and breadth did not differ between the two schedules, AZD1222 recipients who got a second dose at roughly 4 weeks were pooled with those who got a second dose at roughly 12 weeks. A total of 233 trial participants underwent TCR sequencing, of whom some 210 received two doses of AZD1222 and about 25 received two doses of the MenACWY control vaccine. Enrollment into the trials was organized by age into subgroups of 18-55, 56-69 and 70-plus years, and those subgroups contained approximately 160, 26 and 62 TCR-sequenced participants, respectively.

What the study reported, not specific to this receptor: Epitopes outside the regions mutated in the B.1.351 and B.1.1.7 variants were reportedly recognized by nearly half of the unique spike-specific TCRs. Participants were mostly white British and included more females than males, and it was suggested by the authors that clonal diversity may have been underestimated. Vaccine-associated CD4 TCRs spanned the whole spike protein, with dominant responses in regions 160-218 and 743-854. In the small 56-69-year group, the increase in depth fell short of significance, most likely because of low power. Conclusions about previously exposed vaccinees are limited because only a handful of AZD1222 recipients were SARS-CoV-2 seropositive at baseline. Because no day 14 peak-response samples were available, the repertoires could be characterized only after the peak T cell response. A significant rise in spike-specific TCR breadth and depth was observed after two AZD1222 doses relative to day 0 and relative to MenACWY recipients.

Per the publication, the time point label means: baseline before first vaccination. The vaccinee samples were drawn from two UK trials, COV001 and COV002, one of which was a single-blind randomized controlled phase 2/3 trial testing AZD1222 (ChAdOx1 nCoV-19) in healthy adults. For TCRbeta chain sequencing, PBMC samples were collected from trial participants at day 0 and at day 28 after the second dose. The CDR3 regions of human TCRbeta chains were analyzed by immunosequencing. The paper's processing steps were these. TCRs in the repertoires were compared against a reference library of SARS-CoV-2-specific TCRs that had been generated with the MIRA antigen-specificity platform. Breadth was defined as the fraction of unique TCRs that were SARS-CoV-2-associated, and depth was defined as the fraction of total T cells that were SARS-CoV-2-associated. Using the MIRA data, every spike-specific TCR was mapped to the spike region that the TCR reacted to and assigned to either a CD4 or a CD8 class. Log10-transformed breadth and depth values were compared by one-way ANOVA with Sidak's multiple comparisons tests. In TCRdb, the immuneACCESS table is reduced to in-frame sequences with V and J assigned. These tables do not hold every clone; where another copy was compared, an unresolved V gene accounts for under half, and the others remain unexplained. V and J calls and clone size are copied from that table; D and trimming were computed from the DNA. This sample is represented by 100,000 or so clones; around 76% of them were singletons. 5% of the sample goes to the ten largest clones.

CDR1 is given as LGHDT and CDR2 as YNNKEL, both from the germline V gene (reference sequence). V lost 8 bases and J lost 5 bases; the stretch between them is 17 bases long. The CDR3 sequence holds 14 residues, the cysteine and phenylalanine included. CDR3 DNA only is kept here, 42 bases in frame from base 1. Turning to this clone: The specificity of this receptor is unknown. No base quality values were provided; no much bigger clone lies one nucleotide off.

The receptor comes from an adult in good health. This chain joins TRBV3-1 (or the pseudogene TRBV3-2) to TRBJ2-3, and possibly TRBD1, on 6 matching bases. This sample comprised peripheral blood, obtained on day 0 of AZD1222 vaccination. The CDR3 reads CASRGGGQRDTQYF. The DNA reads as follows: TGTGCCAGCCGAGGGGGTGGGCAGAGAGATACGCAGTATTTT.